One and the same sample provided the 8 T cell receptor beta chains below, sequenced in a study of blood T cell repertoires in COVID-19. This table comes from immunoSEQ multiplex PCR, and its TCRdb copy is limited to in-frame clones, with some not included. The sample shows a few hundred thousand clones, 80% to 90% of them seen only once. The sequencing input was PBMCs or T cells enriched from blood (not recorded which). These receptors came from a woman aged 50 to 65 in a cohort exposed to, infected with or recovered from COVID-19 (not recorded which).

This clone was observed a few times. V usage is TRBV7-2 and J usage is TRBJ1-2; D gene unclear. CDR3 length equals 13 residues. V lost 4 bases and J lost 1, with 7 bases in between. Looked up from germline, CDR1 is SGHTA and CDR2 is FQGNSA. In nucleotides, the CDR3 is TGTGCCAGCAGCTCCTCGTATAACTATGGCTACACCTTC. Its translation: CASSSSYNYGYTF.

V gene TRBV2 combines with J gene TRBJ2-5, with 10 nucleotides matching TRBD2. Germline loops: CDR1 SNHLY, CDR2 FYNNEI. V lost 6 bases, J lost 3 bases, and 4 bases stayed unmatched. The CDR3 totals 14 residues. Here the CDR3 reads CASRLAGSEETQYF. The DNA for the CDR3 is TGTGCCAGCAGACTAGCGGGGAGCGAAGAGACCCAGTACTTC.

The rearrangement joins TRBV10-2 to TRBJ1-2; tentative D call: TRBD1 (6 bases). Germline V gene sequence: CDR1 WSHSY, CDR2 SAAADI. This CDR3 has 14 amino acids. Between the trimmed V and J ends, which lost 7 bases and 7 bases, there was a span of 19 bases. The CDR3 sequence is CASTRDTRDSGYTF. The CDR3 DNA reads TGCGCCAGCACAAGGGACACCCGCGACAGTGGCTACACCTTC.

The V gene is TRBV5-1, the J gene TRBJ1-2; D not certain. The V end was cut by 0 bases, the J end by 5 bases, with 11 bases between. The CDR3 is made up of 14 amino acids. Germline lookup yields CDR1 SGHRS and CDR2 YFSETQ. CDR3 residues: CASSLAEPRYGYTF. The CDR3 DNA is TGCGCCAGCAGCTTGGCAGAGCCTAGGTATGGCTACACCTTC.

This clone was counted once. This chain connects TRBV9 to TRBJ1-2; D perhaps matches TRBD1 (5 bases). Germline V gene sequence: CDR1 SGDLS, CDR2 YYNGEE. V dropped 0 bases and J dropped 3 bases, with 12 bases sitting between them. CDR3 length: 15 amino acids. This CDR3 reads CASSVGGAGHYGYTF. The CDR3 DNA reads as TGTGCCAGCAGCGTAGGTGGGGCAGGGCACTATGGCTACACCTTC.

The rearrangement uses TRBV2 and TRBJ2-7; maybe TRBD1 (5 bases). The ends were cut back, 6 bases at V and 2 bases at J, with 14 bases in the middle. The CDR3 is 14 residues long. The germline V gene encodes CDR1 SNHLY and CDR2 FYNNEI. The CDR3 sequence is CASSESPTAYEQYF. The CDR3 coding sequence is TGTGCCAGCAGCGAGTCGCCGACAGCCTACGAGCAGTACTTC. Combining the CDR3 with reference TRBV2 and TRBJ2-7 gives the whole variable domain EPEVTQTPSHQVTQMGQEVILRCVPISNHLYFYWYRQILGQKVEFLVSFYNNEISEKSEIFDDQFSVERPDGSNFTLKIRSTKLEDSAMYFCASSESPTAYEQYFGPGTRLTVT.

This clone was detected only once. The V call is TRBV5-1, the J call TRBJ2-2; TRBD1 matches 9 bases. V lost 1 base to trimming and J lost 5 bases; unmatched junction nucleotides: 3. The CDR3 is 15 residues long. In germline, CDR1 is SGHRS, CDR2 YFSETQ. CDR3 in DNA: TGCGCCAGCAGCTTGTTCGACAGGGGGACCGGGGAGCTGTTTTTT. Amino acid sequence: CASSLFDRGTGELFF.

The CDR3 spells CASSDLRTAPNTEAFF. CDR3 bases: TGTGCCAGCAGCGATCTACGGACAGCACCCAACACTGAAGCTTTCTTT. V usage is TRBV7-9 and J usage is TRBJ1-1; D might be TRBD1 (6 bases). Trimming shortened V by 5 bases and J by 2 bases, and 18 bases separated the two germline ends. In germline, CDR1 is SEHNR, CDR2 FQNEAQ (reference sequence). The CDR3 is 16 residues long.